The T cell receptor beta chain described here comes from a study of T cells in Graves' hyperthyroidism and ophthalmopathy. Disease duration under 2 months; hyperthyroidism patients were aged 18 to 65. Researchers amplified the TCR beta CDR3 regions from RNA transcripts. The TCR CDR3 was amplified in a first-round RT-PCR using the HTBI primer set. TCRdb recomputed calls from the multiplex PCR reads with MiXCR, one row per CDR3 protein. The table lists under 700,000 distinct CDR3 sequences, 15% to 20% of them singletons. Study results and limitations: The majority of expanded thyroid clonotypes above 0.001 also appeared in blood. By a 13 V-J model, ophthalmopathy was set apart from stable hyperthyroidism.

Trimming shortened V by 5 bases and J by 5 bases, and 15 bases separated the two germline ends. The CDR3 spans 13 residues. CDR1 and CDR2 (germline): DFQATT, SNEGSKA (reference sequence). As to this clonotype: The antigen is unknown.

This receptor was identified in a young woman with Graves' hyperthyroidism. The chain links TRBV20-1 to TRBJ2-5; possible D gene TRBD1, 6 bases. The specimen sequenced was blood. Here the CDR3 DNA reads TGCAGTGCTTTTATCCAGGGGTGGGAGACCCAGTACTTC. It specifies CSAFIQGWETQYF.